This T cell receptor beta chain was observed in a study of OX40 agonist ivuxolimab in advanced cancers. As to this clone: Its antigen is not known.

General study points: On average, CD8+ T cells had more expanded clones than CD4+.

Method: immunoSEQ multiplex PCR; TCRdb's copy keeps in-frame clones and lacks some. Seen here are tens of thousands of clones, about 90% observed once, and the top ten hold about 0.89%. The length of the CDR3 is 15 residues. Trimming removed 4 bases from V and 5 bases from J; junction bases left unmatched: 8. The germline V gene has CDR1 MNHEY and CDR2 SVGAGI. The clonotype comes from an adult with an advanced solid tumor such as melanoma, head and neck, liver or kidney cancer. This chain uses TRBV6-5 with TRBJ2-5; 9 nucleotides align to TRBD2. Sequencing used CD4+ or CD8+ T cells sorted from blood, obtained in a trial of the OX40 agonist ivuxolimab. The CDR3 DNA sequence: TGTGCCAGCAGTTCGGAGGCGGGAGGGTCTGAGACCCAGTACTTC. It is translated as CASSSEAGGSETQYF.